This is a list of T cell receptor beta chains from one sample in a study of PD-1 blockade in mismatch repair-deficient tumors. Profiled with immunoSEQ multiplex PCR; TCRdb holds only in-frame clones, not every one. The sample contains around 100,000 clones, over 60% of which appear only once. The starting material was peripheral blood, obtained 60 weeks after starting pembrolizumab. The receptors come from an adult with mismatch repair-deficient cancer. CDR3s include the opening cysteine and the closing phenylalanine or tryptophan. A D gene is named only where the DNA matches it firmly. Expanded clones get a size class; other rows say once, few or many, or leave the size out.

TRBJ2-1 | - | TRBV11-1 | - | 14 | CASSPVAAYNEQFF | TGTGCCAGCAGCCCCGTAGCGGCCTACAATGAGCAGTTCTTC
TRBJ2-1 | - | TRBV29-1 | - | 14 | CSVRGRMRFNEQFF | TGCAGCGTTCGGGGACGGATGCGTTTCAATGAGCAGTTCTTC
TRBJ1-2 | - | TRBV7-9 | few | 14 | CASSLVPGNYGYTF | TGTGCCAGCAGCTTAGTCCCAGGGAACTATGGCTACACCTTC
TRBJ1-5 | TRBD1 | TRBV15 | - | 15 | CATRDGTGEVQPQHF | TGTGCCACCAGAGATGGGACAGGGGAGGTTCAGCCCCAGCATTTT
TRBJ2-1 | TRBD2 | TRBV19 | - | 15 | CASSLTSGRLHEQFF | TGTGCCAGTAGTTTGACTAGCGGGAGACTTCATGAGCAGTTCTTC
TRBJ1-2 | TRBD1 | TRBV7-8 | - | 16 | CASSLLSTGGVNGYTF | TGTGCCAGCAGCCTCCTTAGTACAGGGGGCGTAAATGGCTACACCTTC
TRBJ2-7 | - | TRBV11-2 | once | 13 | CASSSVGHYEQYF | TGTGCCAGCAGCTCGGTCGGTCACTACGAGCAGTACTTC
TRBJ1-2 | - | TRBV27 | - | 14 | CASSLDRLNYGYTF | TGTGCCAGCAGTTTAGACAGACTTAACTATGGCTACACCTTC
TRBJ2-2 | - | TRBV5-1 | - | 15 | CASSLGLGIAGELFF | TGCGCCAGCAGTTTAGGGTTGGGCATCGCCGGGGAGCTGTTTTTT
TRBJ1-2 | TRBD1 | TRBV5-4 | few | 19 | CASSSGTGTREAPVYGYTF | TGTGCCAGCAGCTCCGGGACAGGGACAAGGGAGGCCCCAGTCTATGGCTACACCTTC
TRBJ2-3 | - | TRBV5-6 | few | 15 | CASSFSGLEADTQYF | TGTGCCAGCAGCTTTAGCGGACTGGAGGCAGATACGCAGTATTTT
TRBJ2-1 | TRBD2 | TRBV4-3 | - | 15 | CASSQSSGSHNEQFF | TGCGCCAGCAGCCAATCTAGCGGCTCACACAATGAGCAGTTCTTC
TRBJ2-1 | - | TRBV4-1 | - | 16 | CASSQRGKKTYNEQFF | TGCGCCAGCAGCCAAAGGGGAAAAAAAACCTACAATGAGCAGTTCTTC